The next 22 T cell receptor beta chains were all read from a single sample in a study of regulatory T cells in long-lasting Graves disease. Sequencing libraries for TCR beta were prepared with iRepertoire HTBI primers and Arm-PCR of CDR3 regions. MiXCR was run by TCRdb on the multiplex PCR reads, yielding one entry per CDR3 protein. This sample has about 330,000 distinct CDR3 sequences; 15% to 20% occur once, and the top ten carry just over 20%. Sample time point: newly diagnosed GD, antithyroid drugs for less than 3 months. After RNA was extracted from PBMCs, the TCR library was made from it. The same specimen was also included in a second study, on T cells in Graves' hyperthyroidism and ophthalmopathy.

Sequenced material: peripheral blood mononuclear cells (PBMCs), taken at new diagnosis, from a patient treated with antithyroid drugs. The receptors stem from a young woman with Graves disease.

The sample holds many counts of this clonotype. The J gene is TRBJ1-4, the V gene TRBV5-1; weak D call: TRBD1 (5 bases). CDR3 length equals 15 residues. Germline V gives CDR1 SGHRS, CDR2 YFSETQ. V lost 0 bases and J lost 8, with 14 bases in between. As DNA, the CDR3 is TGCGCCAGCAGCTTGGCGGGGACCCCGGGGGAAAAACTGTTTTTT. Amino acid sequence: CASSLAGTPGEKLFF.

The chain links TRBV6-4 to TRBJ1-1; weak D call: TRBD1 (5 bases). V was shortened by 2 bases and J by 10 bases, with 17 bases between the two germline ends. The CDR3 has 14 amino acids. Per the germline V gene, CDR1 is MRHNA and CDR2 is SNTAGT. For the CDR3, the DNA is TGTGCCAGCAGTGACGGGGGTTCGCAGGGACCAGCTTTCTTT. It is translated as CASSDGGSQGPAFF.

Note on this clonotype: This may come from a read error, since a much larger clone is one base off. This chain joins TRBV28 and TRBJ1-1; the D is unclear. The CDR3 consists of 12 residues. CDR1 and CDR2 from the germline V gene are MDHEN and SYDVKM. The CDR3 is CTSWVSGTEAFF. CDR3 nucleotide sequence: TGTACCAGCTGGGTCAGCGGCACTGAAGCTTTCTTT.

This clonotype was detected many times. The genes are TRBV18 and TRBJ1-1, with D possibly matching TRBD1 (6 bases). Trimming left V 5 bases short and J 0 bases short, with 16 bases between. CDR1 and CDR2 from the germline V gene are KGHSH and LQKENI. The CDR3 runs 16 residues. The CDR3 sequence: CASSSTGTSMNTEAFF. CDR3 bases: TGTGCCAGCTCATCCACAGGGACTAGTATGAACACTGAAGCTTTCTTT.

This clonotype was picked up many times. CDR3 DNA sequence: TGTGCCAGCAGCTTAGCGGGGGGGAGCCCAGAGACCCAGTACTTC. It codes for CASSLAGGSPETQYF. The rearrangement links TRBV7-6 to TRBJ2-5; 7 nucleotides line up with TRBD2. With 0 bases clipped from V and 4 bases from J, the junction kept 5 bases outside the gene matches. Germline V CDR1 and CDR2: SGHVS, FNYEAQ. The CDR3 has 15 amino acids.

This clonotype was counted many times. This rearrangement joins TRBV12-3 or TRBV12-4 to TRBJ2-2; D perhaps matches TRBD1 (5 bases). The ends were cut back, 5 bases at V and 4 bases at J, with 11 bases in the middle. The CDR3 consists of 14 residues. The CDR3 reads CASSPHRSTGELFF. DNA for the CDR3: TGTGCCAGCAGTCCCCACAGGAGCACCGGGGAGCTGTTTTTT.

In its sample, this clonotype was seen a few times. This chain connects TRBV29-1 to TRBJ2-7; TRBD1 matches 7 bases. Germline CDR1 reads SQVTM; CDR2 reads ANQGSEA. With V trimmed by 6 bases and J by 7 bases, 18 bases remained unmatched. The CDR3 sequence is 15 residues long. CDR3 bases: TGCAGCGTGAGAGGGGGCAGGGGGACGTCCGGGGAGCAGTACTTC. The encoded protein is CSVRGGRGTSGEQYF.

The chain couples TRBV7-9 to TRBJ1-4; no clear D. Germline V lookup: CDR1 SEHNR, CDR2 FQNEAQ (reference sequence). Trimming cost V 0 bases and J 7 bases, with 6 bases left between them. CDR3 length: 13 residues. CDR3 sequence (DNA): TGTGCCAGCAGCTTAGCGGCCGGTGAAAAACTGTTTTTT. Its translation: CASSLAAGEKLFF.

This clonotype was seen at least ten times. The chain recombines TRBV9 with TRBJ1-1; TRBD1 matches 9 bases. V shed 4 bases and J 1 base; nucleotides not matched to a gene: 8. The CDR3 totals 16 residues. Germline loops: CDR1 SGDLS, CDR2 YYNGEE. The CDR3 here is CASSLTGGAANTEAFF. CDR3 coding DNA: TGTGCCAGCAGCCTTACAGGGGGCGCGGCGAACACTGAAGCTTTCTTT.

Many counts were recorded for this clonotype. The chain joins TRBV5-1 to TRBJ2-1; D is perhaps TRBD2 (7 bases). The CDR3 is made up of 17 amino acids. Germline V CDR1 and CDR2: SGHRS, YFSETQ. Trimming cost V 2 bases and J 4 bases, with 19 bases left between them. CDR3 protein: CASSFKVSRGGYNEQFF. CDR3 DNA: TGCGCCAGCAGCTTTAAAGTTAGTAGGGGGGGATACAATGAGCAGTTCTTC.

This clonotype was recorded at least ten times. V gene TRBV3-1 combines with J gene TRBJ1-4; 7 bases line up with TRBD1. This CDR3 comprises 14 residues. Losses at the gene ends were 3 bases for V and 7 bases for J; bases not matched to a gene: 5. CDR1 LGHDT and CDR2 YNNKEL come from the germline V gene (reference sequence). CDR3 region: CASSHRGVVEKLFF. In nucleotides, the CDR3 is TGTGCCAGCAGCCACAGGGGGGTGGTTGAAAAACTGTTTTTT.

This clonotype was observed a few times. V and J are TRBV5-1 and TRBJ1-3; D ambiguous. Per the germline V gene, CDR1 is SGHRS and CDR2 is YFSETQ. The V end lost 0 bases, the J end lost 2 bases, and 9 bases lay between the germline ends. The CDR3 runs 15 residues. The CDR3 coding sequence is TGCGCCAGCAGCTTGGCGTCCGGGACTGGAAACACCATATATTTT. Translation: CASSLASGTGNTIYF.

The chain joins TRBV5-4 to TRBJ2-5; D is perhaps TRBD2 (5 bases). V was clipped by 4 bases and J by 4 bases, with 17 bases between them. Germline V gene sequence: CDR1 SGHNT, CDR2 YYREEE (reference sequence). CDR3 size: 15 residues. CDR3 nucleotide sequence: TGTGCCAGCAGCCCGGACTCCCCCTTGGGAGAGACCCAGTACTTC. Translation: CASSPDSPLGETQYF.

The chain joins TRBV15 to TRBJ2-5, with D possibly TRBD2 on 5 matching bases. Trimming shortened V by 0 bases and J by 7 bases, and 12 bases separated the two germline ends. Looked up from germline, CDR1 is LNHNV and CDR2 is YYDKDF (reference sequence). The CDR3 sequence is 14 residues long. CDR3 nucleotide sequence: TGTGCCACCAGCAGAGACTCAGGCGGAGGGACCCAGTACTTC. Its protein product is CATSRDSGGGTQYF. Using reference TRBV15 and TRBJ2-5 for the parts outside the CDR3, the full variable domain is DAMVIQNPRYQVTQFGKPVTLSCSQTLNHNVMYWYQQKSSQAPKLLFHYYDKDFNNEADTPDNFQSRRPNTSFCFLDIRSPGLGDTAMYLCATSRDSGGGTQYFGPGTRLLVL.

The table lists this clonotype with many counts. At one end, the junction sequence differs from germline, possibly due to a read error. The CDR3 DNA is TGTGCCAGCAGCCAAAATTCCAGAGGGGGTACGCAGTGTTTT. Translated, it gives CASSQNSRGGTQCF. This rearrangement joins TRBV3-1 to TRBJ2-3; possibly TRBD1 for D (6 bases). Germline V gives CDR1 LGHDT, CDR2 YNNKEL (reference sequence). This CDR3 is 14 amino acids long.

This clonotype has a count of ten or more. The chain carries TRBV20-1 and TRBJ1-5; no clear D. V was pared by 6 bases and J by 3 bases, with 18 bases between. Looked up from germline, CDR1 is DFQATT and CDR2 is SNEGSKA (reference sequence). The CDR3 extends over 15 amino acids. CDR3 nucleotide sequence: TGCAGTGCCTACCGGGAGTTAGGCTTCAATCAGCCCCAGCATTTT. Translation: CSAYRELGFNQPQHF.

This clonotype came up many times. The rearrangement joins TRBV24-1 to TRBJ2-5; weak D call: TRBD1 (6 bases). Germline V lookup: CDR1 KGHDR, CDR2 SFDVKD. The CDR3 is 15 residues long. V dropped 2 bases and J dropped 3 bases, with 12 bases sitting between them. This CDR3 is CATSDSIQGKETQYF. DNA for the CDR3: TGTGCCACCAGTGATTCTATCCAGGGGAAAGAGACCCAGTACTTC.

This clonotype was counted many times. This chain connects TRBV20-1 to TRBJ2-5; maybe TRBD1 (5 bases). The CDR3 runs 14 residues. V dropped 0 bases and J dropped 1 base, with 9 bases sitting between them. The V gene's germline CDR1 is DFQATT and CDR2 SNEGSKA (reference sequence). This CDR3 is CSARDGAPQETQYF. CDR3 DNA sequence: TGCAGTGCTAGAGATGGGGCACCCCAAGAGACCCAGTACTTC.

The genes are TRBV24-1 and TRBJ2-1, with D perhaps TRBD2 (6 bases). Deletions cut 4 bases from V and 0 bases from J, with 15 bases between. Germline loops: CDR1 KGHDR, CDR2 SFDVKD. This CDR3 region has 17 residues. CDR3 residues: CATSERDFSRSYNEQFF. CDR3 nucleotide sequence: TGTGCCACCAGTGAGCGGGACTTCTCTCGCTCCTACAATGAGCAGTTCTTC.

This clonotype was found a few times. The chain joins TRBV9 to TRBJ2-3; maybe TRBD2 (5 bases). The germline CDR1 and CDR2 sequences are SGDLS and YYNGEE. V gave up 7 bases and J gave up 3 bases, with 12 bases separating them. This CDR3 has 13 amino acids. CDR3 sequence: CASGREPTDTQYF. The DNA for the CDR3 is TGTGCCAGCGGAAGGGAGCCAACAGATACGCAGTATTTT.

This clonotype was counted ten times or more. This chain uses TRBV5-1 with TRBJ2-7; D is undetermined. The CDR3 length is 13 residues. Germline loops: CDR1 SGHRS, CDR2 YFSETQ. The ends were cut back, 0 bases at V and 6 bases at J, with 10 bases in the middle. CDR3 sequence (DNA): TGCGCCAGCAGCTTGGACAGTCCTCTCGAGCAGTACTTC. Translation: CASSLDSPLEQYF.

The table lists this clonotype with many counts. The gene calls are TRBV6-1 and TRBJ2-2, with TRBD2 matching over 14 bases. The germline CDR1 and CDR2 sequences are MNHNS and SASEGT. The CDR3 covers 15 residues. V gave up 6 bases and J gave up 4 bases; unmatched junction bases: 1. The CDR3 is CASRGTSGSTGELFF. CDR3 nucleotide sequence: TGTGCCAGCAGGGGGACTAGCGGGAGCACCGGGGAGCTGTTTTTT.